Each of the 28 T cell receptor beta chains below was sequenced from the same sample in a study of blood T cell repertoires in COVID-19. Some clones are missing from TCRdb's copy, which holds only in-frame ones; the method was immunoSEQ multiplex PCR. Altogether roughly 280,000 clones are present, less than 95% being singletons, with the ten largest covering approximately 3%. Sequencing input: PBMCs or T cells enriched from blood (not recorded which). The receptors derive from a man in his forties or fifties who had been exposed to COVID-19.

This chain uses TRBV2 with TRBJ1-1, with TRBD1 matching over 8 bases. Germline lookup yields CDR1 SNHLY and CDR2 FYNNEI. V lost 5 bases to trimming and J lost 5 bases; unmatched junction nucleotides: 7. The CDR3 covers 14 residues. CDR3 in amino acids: CASSPTGDLTEAFF. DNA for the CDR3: TGTGCCAGCAGTCCGACAGGGGATTTAACTGAAGCTTTCTTT.

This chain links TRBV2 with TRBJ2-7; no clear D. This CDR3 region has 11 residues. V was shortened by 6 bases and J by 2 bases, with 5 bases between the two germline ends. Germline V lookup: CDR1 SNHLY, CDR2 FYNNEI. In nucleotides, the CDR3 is TGTGCCAGCAGCCAGACCTACGAGCAGTACTTC. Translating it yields CASSQTYEQYF.

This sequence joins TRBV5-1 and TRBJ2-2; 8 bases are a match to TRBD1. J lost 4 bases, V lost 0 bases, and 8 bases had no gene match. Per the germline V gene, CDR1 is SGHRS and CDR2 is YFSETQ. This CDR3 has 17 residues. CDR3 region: CASSLGRTGPFTGELFF. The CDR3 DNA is TGCGCCAGCAGCTTGGGGAGGACAGGGCCTTTCACCGGGGAGCTGTTTTTT.

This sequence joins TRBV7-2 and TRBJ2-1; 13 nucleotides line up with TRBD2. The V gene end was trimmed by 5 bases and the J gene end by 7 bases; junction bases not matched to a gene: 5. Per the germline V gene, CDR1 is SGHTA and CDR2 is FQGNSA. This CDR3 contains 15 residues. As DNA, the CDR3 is TGTGCCAGCAGCGACCGGACTAGCGGGAGTAATGAGCAGTTCTTC. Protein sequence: CASSDRTSGSNEQFF.

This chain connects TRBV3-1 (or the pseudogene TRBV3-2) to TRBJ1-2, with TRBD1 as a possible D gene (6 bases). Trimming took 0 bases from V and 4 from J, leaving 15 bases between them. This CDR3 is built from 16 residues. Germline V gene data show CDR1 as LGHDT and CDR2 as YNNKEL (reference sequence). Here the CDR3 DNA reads TGTGCCAGCAGCCAAGATCCGGGACATCTTGGCTATGGCTACACCTTC. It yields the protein CASSQDPGHLGYGYTF.

The CDR3 protein is CASSRTGLAVQETQYF. The CDR3 DNA reads TGCGCCAGCAGCCGGACGGGACTAGCGGTACAAGAGACCCAGTACTTC. The chain carries TRBV4-1 and TRBJ2-5, with 11 bases identical to TRBD2. Germline CDR1 and CDR2: MGHRA and YSYEKL. This CDR3 is built from 16 residues. The ends lost 4 bases at V and 2 bases at J; junction bases unmatched: 6.

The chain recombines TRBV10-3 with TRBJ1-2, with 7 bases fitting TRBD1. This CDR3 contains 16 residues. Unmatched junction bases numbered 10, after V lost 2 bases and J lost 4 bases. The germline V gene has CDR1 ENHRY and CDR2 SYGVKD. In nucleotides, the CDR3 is TGTGCCATCAGTGAGGAGAGGGACAGCGTCCTCTATGGCTACACCTTC. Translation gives CAISEERDSVLYGYTF.

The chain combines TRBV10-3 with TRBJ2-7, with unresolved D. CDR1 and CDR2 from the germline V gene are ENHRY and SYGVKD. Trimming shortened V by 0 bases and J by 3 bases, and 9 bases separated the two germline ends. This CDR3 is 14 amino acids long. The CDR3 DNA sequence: TGTGCCATCAGTGAGTCGAGTTTCCTCTACGAGCAGTACTTC. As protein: CAISESSFLYEQYF.

The CDR3 protein is CASSLVAGNNEQFF. DNA for the CDR3: TGTGCCAGCAGCTTAGTGGCGGGGAACAATGAGCAGTTCTTC. The gene calls are TRBV7-2 and TRBJ2-1; D possibly corresponds to TRBD2 (6 bases). V was shortened by 1 base and J by 5 bases, with 9 bases between the two germline ends. The CDR3 totals 14 residues. Germline-derived CDR1 and CDR2 are SGHTA and FQGNSA.

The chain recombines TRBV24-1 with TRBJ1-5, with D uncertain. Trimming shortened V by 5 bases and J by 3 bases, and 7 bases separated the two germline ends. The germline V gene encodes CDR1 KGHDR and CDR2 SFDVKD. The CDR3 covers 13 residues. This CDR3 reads CATSGAVNQPQHF. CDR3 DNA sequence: TGTGCCACCAGTGGGGCCGTCAATCAGCCCCAGCATTTT.

CDR3 loop: CASSDRRYSGAPPDTQYF. In nucleotides, the CDR3 is TGTGCCAGCAGTGACCGCAGGTATAGCGGAGCCCCCCCAGATACGCAGTATTTT. J is TRBJ2-3 and V is TRBV6-1, with D perhaps TRBD2 (6 bases). The CDR3 sequence is 18 residues long. CDR1 MNHNS and CDR2 SASEGT come from the germline V gene. V lost 3 bases to trimming and J lost 4 bases, with 23 bases between them.

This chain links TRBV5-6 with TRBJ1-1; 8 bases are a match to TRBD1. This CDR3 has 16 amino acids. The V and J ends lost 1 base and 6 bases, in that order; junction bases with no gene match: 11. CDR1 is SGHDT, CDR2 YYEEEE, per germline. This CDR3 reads CASSLSGGGKSAEAFF. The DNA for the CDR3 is TGTGCCAGCAGCTTGTCAGGGGGCGGAAAAAGCGCTGAAGCTTTCTTT.

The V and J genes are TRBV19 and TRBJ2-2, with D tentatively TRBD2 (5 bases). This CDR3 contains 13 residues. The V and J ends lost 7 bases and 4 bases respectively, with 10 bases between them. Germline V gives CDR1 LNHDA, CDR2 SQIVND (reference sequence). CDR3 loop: CASTEDFTGELFF. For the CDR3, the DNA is TGTGCCAGTACTGAGGACTTCACCGGGGAGCTGTTTTTT.

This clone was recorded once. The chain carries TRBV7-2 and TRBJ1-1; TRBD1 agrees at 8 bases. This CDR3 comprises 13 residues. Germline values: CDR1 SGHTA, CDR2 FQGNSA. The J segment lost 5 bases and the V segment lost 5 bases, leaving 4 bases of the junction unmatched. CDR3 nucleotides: TGTGCCAGCAGCCAGGACAGGGTAACTGAAGCTTTCTTT. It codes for CASSQDRVTEAFF. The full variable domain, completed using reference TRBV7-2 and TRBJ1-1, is GAGVSQSPSNKVTEKGKDVELRCDPISGHTALYWYRQSLGQGLEFLIYFQGNSAPDKSGLPSDRFSAERTGGSVSTLTIQRTQQEDSAVYLCASSQDRVTEAFFGQGTRLTVV.

CDR3 DNA: TGTGCCAGCAGCCGGACAGTTAATGAGCAGTTCTTC. This translates into CASSRTVNEQFF. This chain uses TRBV12-3 or TRBV12-4 with TRBJ2-1; possible D gene TRBD1, 6 bases. The CDR3 has 12 amino acids. V was clipped by 6 bases and J by 7 bases, with 10 bases between them.

In DNA, the CDR3 is TGTGCCACACAAAAAGACAGGGTATCCTACAATGAGCAGTTCTTC. Residues: CATQKDRVSYNEQFF. The chain has TRBV2 and TRBJ2-1; 7 bases are a match to TRBD1. Germline trimming cut 10 bases from V and 1 base from J; bases unmatched to any gene: 10. CDR1 and CDR2 from the germline V gene are SNHLY and FYNNEI. The CDR3 has 15 amino acids.

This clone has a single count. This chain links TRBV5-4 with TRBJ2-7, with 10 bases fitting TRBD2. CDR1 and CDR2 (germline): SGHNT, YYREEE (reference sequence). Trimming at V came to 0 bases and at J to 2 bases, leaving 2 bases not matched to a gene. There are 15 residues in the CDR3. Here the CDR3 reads CASSLGGLAAYEQYF. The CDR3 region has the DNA TGTGCCAGCAGCTTGGGCGGACTAGCGGCCTACGAGCAGTACTTC.

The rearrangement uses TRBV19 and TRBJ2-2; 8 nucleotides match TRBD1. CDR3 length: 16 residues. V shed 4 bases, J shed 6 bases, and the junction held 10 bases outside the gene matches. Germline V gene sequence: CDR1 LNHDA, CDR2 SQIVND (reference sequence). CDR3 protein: CASSRTGGSRPGELFF. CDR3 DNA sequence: TGTGCCAGTAGTAGAACAGGGGGATCCCGACCCGGGGAGCTGTTTTTT.

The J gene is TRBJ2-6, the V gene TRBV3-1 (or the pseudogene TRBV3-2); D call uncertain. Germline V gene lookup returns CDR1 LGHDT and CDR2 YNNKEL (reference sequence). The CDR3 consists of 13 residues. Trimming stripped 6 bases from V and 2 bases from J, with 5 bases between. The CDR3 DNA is TGTGCCAGCAGGCTAGCTGGGGCCAACGTCCTGACTTTC. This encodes CASRLAGANVLTF.

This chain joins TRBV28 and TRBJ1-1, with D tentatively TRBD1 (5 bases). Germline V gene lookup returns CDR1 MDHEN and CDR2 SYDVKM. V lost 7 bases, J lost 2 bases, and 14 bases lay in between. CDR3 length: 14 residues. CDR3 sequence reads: CASNLIGANTEAFF. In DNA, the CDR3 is TGTGCCAGCAACCTAATAGGGGCAAACACTGAAGCTTTCTTT.

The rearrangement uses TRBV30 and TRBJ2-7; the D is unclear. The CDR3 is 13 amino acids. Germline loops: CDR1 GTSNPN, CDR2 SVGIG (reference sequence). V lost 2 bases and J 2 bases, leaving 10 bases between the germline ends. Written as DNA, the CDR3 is TGTGCCTGGAGTTCGACTTCACCCTACGAGCAGTACTTC. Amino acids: CAWSSTSPYEQYF.

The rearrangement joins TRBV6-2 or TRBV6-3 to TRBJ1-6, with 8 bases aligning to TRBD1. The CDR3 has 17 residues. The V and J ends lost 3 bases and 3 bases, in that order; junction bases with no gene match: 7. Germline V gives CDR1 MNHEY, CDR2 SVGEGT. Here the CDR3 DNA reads TGTGCCAGCAGTTATCGATCCGGGACAGGCTATAATTCACCCCTCCACTTT. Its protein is CASSYRSGTGYNSPLHF.

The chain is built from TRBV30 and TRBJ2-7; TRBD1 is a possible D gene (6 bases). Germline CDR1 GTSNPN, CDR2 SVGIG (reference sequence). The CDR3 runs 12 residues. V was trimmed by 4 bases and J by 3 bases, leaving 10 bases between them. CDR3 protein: CAWNRDNYEQYF. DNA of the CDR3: TGTGCCTGGAACCGGGACAACTACGAGCAGTACTTC.

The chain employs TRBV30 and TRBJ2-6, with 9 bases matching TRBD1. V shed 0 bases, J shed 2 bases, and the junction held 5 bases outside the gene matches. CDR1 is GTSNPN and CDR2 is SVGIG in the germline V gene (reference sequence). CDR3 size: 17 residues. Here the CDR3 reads CAWSVKGQGPGANVLTF. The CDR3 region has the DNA TGTGCCTGGAGTGTTAAGGGACAGGGCCCTGGGGCCAACGTCCTGACTTTC.

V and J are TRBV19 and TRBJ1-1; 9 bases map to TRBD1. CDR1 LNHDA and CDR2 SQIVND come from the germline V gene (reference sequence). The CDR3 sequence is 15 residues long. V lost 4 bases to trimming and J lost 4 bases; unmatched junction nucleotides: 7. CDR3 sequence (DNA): TGTGCCAGTAGTAGCCCACAGGGGGCGAGCACTGAAGCTTTCTTT. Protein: CASSSPQGASTEAFF.

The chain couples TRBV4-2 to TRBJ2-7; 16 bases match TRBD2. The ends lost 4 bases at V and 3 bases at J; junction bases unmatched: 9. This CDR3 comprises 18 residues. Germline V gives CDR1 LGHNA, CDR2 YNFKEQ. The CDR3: CASSPPGLAGGGGYEQYF. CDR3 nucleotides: TGTGCCAGCAGCCCACCGGGACTAGCGGGAGGGGGAGGCTACGAGCAGTACTTC.

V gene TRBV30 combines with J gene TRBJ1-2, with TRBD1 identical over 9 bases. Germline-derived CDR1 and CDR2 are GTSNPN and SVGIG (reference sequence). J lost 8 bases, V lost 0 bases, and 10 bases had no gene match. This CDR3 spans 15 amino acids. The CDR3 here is CAWSVTDRGPFGYTF. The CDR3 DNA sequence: TGTGCCTGGAGTGTAACGGACAGGGGCCCGTTCGGCTACACCTTC.

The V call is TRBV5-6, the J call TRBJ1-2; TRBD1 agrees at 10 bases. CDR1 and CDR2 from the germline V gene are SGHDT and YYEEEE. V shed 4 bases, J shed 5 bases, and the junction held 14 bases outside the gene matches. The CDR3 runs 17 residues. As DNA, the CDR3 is TGTGCCAGCAGCATCCGGACAGGGGGACTCCAACGGTATGGCTACACCTTC. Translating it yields CASSIRTGGLQRYGYTF.